These 15 T cell receptor beta chains originate from one sample sequenced in a study of T cell responses to AZD1222 COVID-19 vaccine. Sequencing was performed with immunoSEQ multiplex PCR; in TCRdb, only in-frame clones are kept and a portion is missing. Of more than 150,000 clones detected, just over 85% appear once; the ten largest clones hold approximately 0.5%. Sequenced here: peripheral blood, sampled on day 0 of AZD1222 vaccination. The receptors here all came from an adult in good health.

The rearrangement links TRBV6-2 or TRBV6-3 to TRBJ2-2; the match to TRBD1 covers 9 bases. This CDR3 has 16 residues. Germline V gene sequence: CDR1 MNHEY, CDR2 SVGEGT. V trimming: 7 bases; J trimming: 6 bases; junction bases outside the gene matches: 12. The CDR3: CASTPGTGPFPGELFF. CDR3 sequence (DNA): TGTGCCAGCACCCCCGGGACAGGGCCTTTTCCCGGGGAGCTGTTTTTT.

The chain employs TRBV27 and TRBJ1-5; no firm D call. CDR3 size: 14 residues. Germline V gene sequence: CDR1 MNHEY, CDR2 SMNVEV (reference sequence). The V end was cut by 5 bases, the J end by 3 bases, with 11 bases between. For the CDR3, the DNA is TGTGCCAGCAGTCGGGTTTACGACAATCAGCCCCAGCATTTT. The encoded protein is CASSRVYDNQPQHF.

V gene TRBV11-2 combines with J gene TRBJ1-2; D gene unclear. Deletions cut 4 bases from V and 4 bases from J, with 13 bases between. Germline V lookup: CDR1 SGHAT, CDR2 FQNNGV. This CDR3 has 14 amino acids. The CDR3 sequence: CASSSGLGFYGYTF. CDR3 DNA: TGTGCCAGCAGCTCCGGGCTGGGGTTCTATGGCTACACCTTC.

The V call is TRBV4-1, the J call TRBJ2-7, with 8 bases aligning to TRBD1. V shed 2 bases and J 2 bases; nucleotides not matched to a gene: 5. CDR1 MGHRA and CDR2 YSYEKL come from the germline V gene. The CDR3 has 15 amino acids. This CDR3 reads CASSQRGTGAYEQYF. CDR3 sequence (DNA): TGCGCCAGCAGCCAAAGGGGGACAGGAGCCTACGAGCAGTACTTC.

This clone has only a few counts. The rearrangement links TRBV5-6 to TRBJ1-1; D is unresolved. The ends were cut back, 1 base at V and 5 bases at J, with 9 bases in the middle. This CDR3 spans 13 amino acids. Germline-derived CDR1 and CDR2 are SGHDT and YYEEEE. The CDR3 DNA is TGTGCCAGCAGCTTGCGTACAAGGACTGAAGCTTTCTTT. Amino acids: CASSLRTRTEAFF.

The chain employs TRBV6-5 and TRBJ2-1; the match to TRBD2 covers 11 bases. Germline trimming cut 6 bases from V and 6 bases from J; bases unmatched to any gene: 7. Germline V gene lookup returns CDR1 MNHEY and CDR2 SVGAGI. The CDR3 is made up of 15 amino acids. The chain's CDR3 is CASSLVAGGRNEQFF. Written as DNA, the CDR3 is TGTGCCAGCAGCCTAGTAGCGGGGGGGCGCAATGAGCAGTTCTTC.

In this sample, this clone turned up a few times. This chain uses TRBV4-1 with TRBJ1-2; D is possibly TRBD1 (6 bases). The length of the CDR3 is 16 residues. With 4 bases removed from V and 4 bases from J, the gap between germline ends came to 19 bases. Germline V lookup: CDR1 MGHRA, CDR2 YSYEKL. This CDR3 is CASSREITGLGYGYTF. CDR3 DNA sequence: TGCGCCAGCAGCCGAGAGATAACAGGGCTTGGCTATGGCTACACCTTC.

The genes are TRBV9 and TRBJ2-7; possibly TRBD1 for D (5 bases). The germline CDR1 and CDR2 sequences are SGDLS and YYNGEE. The CDR3 contains 16 residues. V was pared by 4 bases and J by 3 bases, with 20 bases between. CDR3 nucleotides: TGTGCCAGCAGCTTAGAACCAGACAGCGAAGTCTACGAGCAGTACTTC. Protein product: CASSLEPDSEVYEQYF.

The chain recombines TRBV5-1 with TRBJ2-3, with 12 bases matching TRBD2. The V gene's germline CDR1 is SGHRS and CDR2 YFSETQ. The CDR3 spans 17 residues. After removal of 0 bases from V and 0 bases from J, the junction contained 2 bases not matched to a gene. The DNA of the CDR3 is TGCGCCAGCAGCTTGGCCCTAGCGGGAGGGAGCACAGATACGCAGTATTTT. It is translated as CASSLALAGGSTDTQYF.

The V and J genes are TRBV6-5 and TRBJ2-2; no definite D call. The germline gives CDR1 MNHEY, CDR2 SVGAGI. The CDR3 spans 14 residues. Trimming shortened V by 8 bases and J by 0 bases, and 10 bases separated the two germline ends. The CDR3 DNA is TGTGCCAGCTTACTCGGGTCGAACACCGGGGAGCTGTTTTTT. Its translation: CASLLGSNTGELFF.

The chain is built from TRBV19 and TRBJ2-7, with D maybe TRBD1 (5 bases). Germline V gives CDR1 LNHDA, CDR2 SQIVND (reference sequence). This CDR3 region has 13 residues. Trimming removed 9 bases at V and 2 bases at J, with 14 bases between. In DNA, the CDR3 is TGTGCCAGCGGCGACAGTTTAACCTACGAGCAGTACTTC. It encodes CASGDSLTYEQYF.

The chain joins TRBV5-8 to TRBJ1-2; D gene unclear. CDR3 length: 11 residues. The germline gives CDR1 SGHTS, CDR2 YDEGEE. Between the trimmed V and J ends, which lost 4 bases and 5 bases, there was a span of 6 bases. The CDR3 sequence: CASSRPYGYTF. CDR3 nucleotides: TGTGCCAGCAGCCGCCCTTATGGCTACACCTTC.

This chain joins TRBV7-8 and TRBJ2-1; D possibly matches TRBD1 or TRBD2 (7 bases each). The V end lost 1 base, the J end lost 6 bases, and 13 bases lay between the germline ends. Per the germline V gene, CDR1 is SGHVS and CDR2 is FQNEAQ. The CDR3 length is 15 residues. The CDR3 nucleotides are TGTGCCAGCAGCTTAGGGGGGAGGGGGCTCAATGAGCAGTTCTTC. Translation gives CASSLGGRGLNEQFF. The whole variable domain, remainder taken from reference TRBV7-8 and TRBJ2-1, is GAGVSQSPRYKVAKRGQDVALRCDPISGHVSLFWYQQALGQGPEFLTYFQNEAQLDKSGLPSDRFFAERPEGSVSTLKIQRTQQEDSAVYLCASSLGGRGLNEQFFGPGTRLTVL.

The chain uses TRBV21-1 and TRBJ2-2; TRBD2 is the table's D call and was not checked against the DNA. TRBV21-1 is shown as a pseudogene. The CDR3 loop spans 21 amino acids. CDR3 sequence (DNA): TGTGCCAGCAGTCCCCCCCCCGGAGCGGGGGGTAAAAACAGCGGCACCGGGGAGCTGTTTTTT. Protein: CASSPPPGAGGKNSGTGELFF.

This sequence joins TRBV2 and TRBJ1-1; D is possibly TRBD1 (5 bases). Looked up from germline, CDR1 is SNHLY and CDR2 is FYNNEI. The germline V and J ends were trimmed by 9 bases and 1 base, with 9 bases remaining between them. CDR3 length: 12 residues. CDR3 DNA: TGTGCCAGTCAGGGTGGGAACACTGAAGCTTTCTTT. Translating it yields CASQGGNTEAFF.